This T cell receptor (beta chain) was recovered during a study of shared clonotypes between healthy human individuals. V was clipped by 1 base and J by 5 bases, with 8 bases between them. The CDR3 extends over 13 amino acids. Germline V gene lookup returns CDR1 SGHNT and CDR2 YENEEA. Sequencing was performed with immunoSEQ multiplex PCR; in TCRdb, only in-frame clones are kept and a portion is missing. Of approximately 2,000,000 clones listed, just under 95% are singletons. The V and J genes are TRBV11-3 and TRBJ2-5, with D uncertain. Sequencing used naive CD4+ T cells from PBMCs. Subset in this sample: CD45RA+ positively selected. The sequence came from a man younger than 35 in good health. Some clones in this sample may be carry-over from other donors' samples. For the CDR3, the DNA is TGTGCCAGCAGCTTAGGGTCGGCGGAGACCCAGTACTTC. It yields the protein CASSLGSAETQYF.